This T cell receptor (beta chain) comes out of a study of patients and donors after allogeneic stem cell transplantation. Each CDR3 protein is one row after TCRdb ran MiXCR on the RT-PCR reads. The sample contains about a million distinct CDR3 sequences, more than 15% of which appear only once. This clonotype was found a few times. Sequencing used blood, either unsorted or a sorted T cell fraction (not recorded which). The sequence was obtained from a human donor who was either an allogeneic HSCT recipient or a stem cell or donor lymphocyte infusion donor (not recorded which). It is not recorded whose cells these are; they may come from a transplant donor.

Written as DNA, the CDR3 is TGCAGTGCTACAACGTCCTCCGGGACAGTCCAAGAGACCCAGTACTTC. Translation gives CSATTSSGTVQETQYF. The J gene is TRBJ2-5, the V gene TRBV20-1; 7 nucleotides line up with TRBD1. The germline V gene has CDR1 DFQATT and CDR2 SNEGSKA (reference sequence). The CDR3 consists of 16 residues. V was clipped by 4 bases and J by 1 base; unmatched bases: 12.